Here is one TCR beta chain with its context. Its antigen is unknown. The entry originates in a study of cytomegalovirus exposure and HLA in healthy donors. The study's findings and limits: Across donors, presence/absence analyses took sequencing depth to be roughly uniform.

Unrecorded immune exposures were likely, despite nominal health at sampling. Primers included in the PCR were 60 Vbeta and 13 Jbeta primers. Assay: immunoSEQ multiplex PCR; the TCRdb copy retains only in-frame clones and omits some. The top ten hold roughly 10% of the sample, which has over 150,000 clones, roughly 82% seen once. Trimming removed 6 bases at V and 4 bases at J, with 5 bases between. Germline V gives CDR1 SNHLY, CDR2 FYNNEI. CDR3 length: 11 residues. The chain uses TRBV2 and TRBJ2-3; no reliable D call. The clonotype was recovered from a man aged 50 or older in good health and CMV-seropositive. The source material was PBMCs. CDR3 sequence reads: CASRSADTQYF. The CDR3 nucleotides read TGTGCCAGCAGGTCAGCAGATACGCAGTATTTT.